These 9 T cell receptor beta chains share one sample of origin, sequenced in a study of shared clonotypes between healthy human individuals. The repertoire was sequenced with immunoSEQ multiplex PCR; TCRdb's copy has only in-frame clones and lacks some. The table shows approximately 2.5 million clones, with roughly 93% occurring only once. The sample taken for sequencing was naive CD4+ T cells from PBMCs. Documented subset: CD45RA+ positively selected. All receptors derive from a man younger than 30 in good health. Some clones in this sample may be carry-over from other donors' samples.

The V call is TRBV7-9, the J call TRBJ2-7; the D gene is possibly TRBD1 (8 bases). Trimming removed 5 bases from V and 3 bases from J, with 26 bases in between. The CDR3 is 18 amino acids. CDR1 is SEHNR, CDR2 FQNEAQ, per germline (reference sequence). CDR3 residues: CASSPTRRGLAADYEQYF. The CDR3 nucleotides are TGTGCCAGCAGCCCTACGCGCAGGGGGCTAGCGGCTGACTACGAGCAGTACTTC.

The genes are TRBV19 and TRBJ2-1, with unresolved D. The V end lost 3 bases, the J end lost 7 bases, and 10 bases lay between the germline ends. Germline V gives CDR1 LNHDA, CDR2 SQIVND (reference sequence). The CDR3 has 13 amino acids. CDR3 nucleotide sequence: TGTGCCAGTAGTATTATAGCCGCGAATGAGCAGTTCTTC. Its translation: CASSIIAANEQFF. The entire variable domain, with the rest obtained from reference TRBV19 and TRBJ2-1, is as follows: DGGITQSPKYLFRKEGQNVTLSCEQNLNHDAMYWYRQDPGQGLRLIYYSQIVNDFQKGDIAEGYSVSREKKESFPLTVTSAQKNPTAFYLCASSIIAANEQFFGPGTRLTVL.

J is TRBJ2-1 and V is TRBV10-3, with D perhaps matching TRBD1 (5 bases). The germline CDR1 and CDR2 sequences are ENHRY and SYGVKD. This CDR3 is built from 14 residues. With 5 bases removed from V and 0 bases from J, the gap between germline ends came to 8 bases. The CDR3: CAISQGGSYNEQFF. In nucleotides, the CDR3 is TGTGCCATCAGTCAGGGCGGCTCCTACAATGAGCAGTTCTTC.

This chain uses TRBV5-1 with TRBJ2-2; D is unresolved. Germline V lookup: CDR1 SGHRS, CDR2 YFSETQ. The V and J ends lost 1 base and 5 bases respectively, with 12 bases between them. The CDR3 has 15 amino acids. The CDR3 bases are TGCGCCAGCAGCTTGTCTACCGCAGAGACCGGGGAGCTGTTTTTT. Its translation is CASSLSTAETGELFF.

The chain links TRBV28 to TRBJ1-1; 7 nucleotides line up with TRBD1. CDR3 length: 15 amino acids. Losses at the gene ends were 1 base for V and 1 base for J; bases not matched to a gene: 3. Germline V lookup: CDR1 MDHEN, CDR2 SYDVKM. The CDR3 spells CASSLLTGRNTEAFF. CDR3 nucleotides: TGTGCCAGCAGTTTATTGACAGGGCGGAACACTGAAGCTTTCTTT.

This chain joins TRBV5-1 and TRBJ2-2; a weak D match, TRBD2 (7 bases). Germline CDR1 reads SGHRS; CDR2 reads YFSETQ. The CDR3 consists of 15 residues. Trimming cost V 6 bases and J 5 bases, with 17 bases left between them. DNA for the CDR3: TGCGCCAGCAACCCCCTGGCGGGGGCTACCGGGGAGCTGTTTTTT. Protein product: CASNPLAGATGELFF.

The chain employs TRBV6-5 and TRBJ2-1, with 9 positions matching TRBD2. The ends lost 0 bases at V and 4 bases at J; junction bases unmatched: 4. The CDR3 runs 16 residues. In germline, CDR1 is MNHEY, CDR2 SVGAGI. The CDR3 nucleotides are TGTGCCAGCAGTTACTCGATTAGCGGGAGTTACAATGAGCAGTTCTTC. This gives the protein CASSYSISGSYNEQFF.

The chain couples TRBV5-1 to TRBJ2-1; 11 bases fit TRBD1. Per germline, CDR1 SGHRS and CDR2 YFSETQ. V shed 2 bases and J 5 bases; nucleotides not matched to a gene: 6. CDR3 length: 16 amino acids. Written as DNA, the CDR3 is TGCGCCAGCAGCTTACAAAGGACAGGGGGCAACAATGAGCAGTTCTTC. The encoded protein is CASSLQRTGGNNEQFF.

The chain has TRBV5-1 and TRBJ2-2, with TRBD1 matching 8 bases. J was trimmed by 5 bases and V by 0 bases; bases with no gene match: 3. The germline CDR1 and CDR2 sequences are SGHRS and YFSETQ. There are 15 residues in the CDR3. As DNA, the CDR3 is TGCGCCAGCAGCTTGGACAGGGGGAAAACCGGGGAGCTGTTTTTT. Its translation: CASSLDRGKTGELFF.